This T cell receptor beta chain emerged from a study of response to subunit inactivated influenza vaccine. Each CDR3 protein gets one entry after TCRdb re-called the RT-PCR reads with MiXCR. The table includes just under 550,000 distinct CDR3 sequences, approximately 24% detected once. Germline V CDR1 and CDR2: SGHTA, FQGNSA. This CDR3 is built from 15 residues. V was shortened by 4 bases and J by 0 bases, with 10 bases between the two germline ends. This clonotype showed up just a few times. These data also formed part of another study, on T cells expressing NK-cell markers. From that second work: Researchers built TCR beta cDNA using 5'RACE template switching with UMIs.

This chain connects TRBV7-2 to TRBJ2-1; the D gene is possibly TRBD2 (5 bases). The sequencing used CD4+ T cells sorted from PBMCs, collected approximately 13 days after vaccination. The receptor was isolated from a man aged 45-65 years who received an inactivated influenza vaccine. Written as DNA, the CDR3 is TGTGCCAGCAGCTCCCTAGGGAGCTCCTACAATGAGCAGTTCTTC. Amino acid sequence: CASSSLGSSYNEQFF. The full variable domain, rest sourced from reference TRBV7-2 and TRBJ2-1, is GAGVSQSPSNKVTEKGKDVELRCDPISGHTALYWYRQSLGQGLEFLIYFQGNSAPDKSGLPSDRFSAERTGGSVSTLTIQRTQQEDSAVYLCASSSLGSSYNEQFFGPGTRLTVL.